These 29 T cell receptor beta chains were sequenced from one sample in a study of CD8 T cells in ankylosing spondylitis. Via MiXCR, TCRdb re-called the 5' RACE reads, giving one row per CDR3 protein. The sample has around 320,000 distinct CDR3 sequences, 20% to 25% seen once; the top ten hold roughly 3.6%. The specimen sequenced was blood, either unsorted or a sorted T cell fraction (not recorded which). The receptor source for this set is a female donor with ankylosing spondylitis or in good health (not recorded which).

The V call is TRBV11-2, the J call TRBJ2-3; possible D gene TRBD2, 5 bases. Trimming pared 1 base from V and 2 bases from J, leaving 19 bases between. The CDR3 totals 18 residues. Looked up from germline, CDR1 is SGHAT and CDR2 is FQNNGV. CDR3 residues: CASSLGARGGVHTDTQYF. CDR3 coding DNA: TGTGCCAGCAGCTTAGGAGCACGGGGTGGGGTCCACACAGATACGCAGTATTTT.

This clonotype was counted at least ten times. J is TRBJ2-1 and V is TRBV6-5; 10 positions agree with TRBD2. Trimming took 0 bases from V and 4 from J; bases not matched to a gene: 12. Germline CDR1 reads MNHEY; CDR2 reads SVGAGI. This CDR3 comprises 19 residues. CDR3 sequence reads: CASSYSTQRASGSYNEQFF. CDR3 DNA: TGTGCCAGCAGTTACTCGACCCAACGGGCTAGCGGGAGTTACAATGAGCAGTTCTTC.

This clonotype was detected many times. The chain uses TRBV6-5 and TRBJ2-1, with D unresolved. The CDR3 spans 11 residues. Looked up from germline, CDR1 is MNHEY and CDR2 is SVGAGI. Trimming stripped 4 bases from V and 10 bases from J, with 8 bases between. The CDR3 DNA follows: TGTGCCAGCAGTTCATCCACCGAGCAGTTCTTC. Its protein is CASSSSTEQFF.

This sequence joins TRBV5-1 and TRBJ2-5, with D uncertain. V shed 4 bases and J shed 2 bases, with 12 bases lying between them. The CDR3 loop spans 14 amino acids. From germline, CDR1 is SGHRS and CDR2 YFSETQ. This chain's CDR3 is CASSPYTVQETQYF. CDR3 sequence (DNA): TGCGCCAGCAGCCCTTACACCGTTCAAGAGACCCAGTACTTC.

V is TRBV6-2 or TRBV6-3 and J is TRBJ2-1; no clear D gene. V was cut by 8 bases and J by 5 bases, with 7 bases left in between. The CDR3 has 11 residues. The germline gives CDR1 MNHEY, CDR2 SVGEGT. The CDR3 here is CASRDHNEQFF. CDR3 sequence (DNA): TGTGCCAGCCGTGATCACAATGAGCAGTTCTTC.

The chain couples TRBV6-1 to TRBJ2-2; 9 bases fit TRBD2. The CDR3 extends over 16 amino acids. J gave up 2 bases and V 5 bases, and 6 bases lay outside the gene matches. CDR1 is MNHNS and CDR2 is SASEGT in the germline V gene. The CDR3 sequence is CASSPGGRANTGELFF. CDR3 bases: TGTGCCAGCAGTCCGGGCGGGAGGGCCAACACCGGGGAGCTGTTTTTT.

The CDR3 bases are TGTGCCAGCAGCTTTGGGGGGAAACTGTTTTTT. Translated, it gives CASSFGGKLFF. The rearrangement uses TRBV7-2 and TRBJ1-4, with D perhaps TRBD1 (5 bases). The germline CDR1 and CDR2 sequences are SGHTA and FQGNSA. The CDR3 covers 11 residues. The ends were cut back, 3 bases at V and 11 bases at J, with 7 bases in the middle.

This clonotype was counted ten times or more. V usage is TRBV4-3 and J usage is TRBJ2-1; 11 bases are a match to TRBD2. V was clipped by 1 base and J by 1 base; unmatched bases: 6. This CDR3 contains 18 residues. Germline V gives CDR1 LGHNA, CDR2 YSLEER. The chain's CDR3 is CASSQGIGTSGSYNEQFF. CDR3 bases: TGCGCCAGCAGCCAAGGGATCGGGACTAGCGGATCCTACAATGAGCAGTTCTTC.

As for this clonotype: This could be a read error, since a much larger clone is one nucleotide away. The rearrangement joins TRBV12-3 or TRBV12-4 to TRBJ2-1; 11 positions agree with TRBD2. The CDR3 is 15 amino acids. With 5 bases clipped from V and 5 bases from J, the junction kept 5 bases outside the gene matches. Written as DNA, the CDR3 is TGTGCCAGCAGTCCTGGGACTAGCGGCGACAATGAGCAGTTCTTC. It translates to CASSPGTSGDNEQFF.

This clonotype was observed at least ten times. This CDR3 is CSVGLGHEQYF. DNA of the CDR3: TGCAGCGTTGGACTAGGCCACGAGCAGTACTTC. V gene TRBV29-1 combines with J gene TRBJ2-7; TRBD2 is a possible D gene (6 bases). The CDR3 runs to 11 residues. Germline V gene lookup returns CDR1 SQVTM and CDR2 ANQGSEA. V lost 4 bases and J lost 5, with 9 bases in between.

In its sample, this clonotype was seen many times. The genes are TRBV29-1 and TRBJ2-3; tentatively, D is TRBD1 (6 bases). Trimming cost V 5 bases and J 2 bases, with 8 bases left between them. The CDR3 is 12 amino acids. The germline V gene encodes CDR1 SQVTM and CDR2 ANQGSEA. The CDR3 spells CSVTGFTDTQYF. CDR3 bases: TGCAGCGTTACAGGGTTCACAGATACGCAGTATTTT.

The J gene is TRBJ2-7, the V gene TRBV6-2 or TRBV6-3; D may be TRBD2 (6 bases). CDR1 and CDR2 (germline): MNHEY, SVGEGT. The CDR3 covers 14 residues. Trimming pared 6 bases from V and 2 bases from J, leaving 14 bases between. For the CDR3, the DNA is TGTGCCAGCAGGGGGACCGGGGGAGCCTACGAGCAGTACTTC. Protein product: CASRGTGGAYEQYF.

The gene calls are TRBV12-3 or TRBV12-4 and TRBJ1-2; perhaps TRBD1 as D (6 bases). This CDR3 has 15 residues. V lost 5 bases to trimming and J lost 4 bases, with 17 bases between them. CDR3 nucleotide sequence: TGTGCCAGCAGTACCACAGGGAGGGATCGCTATGGCTACACCTTC. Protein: CASSTTGRDRYGYTF.

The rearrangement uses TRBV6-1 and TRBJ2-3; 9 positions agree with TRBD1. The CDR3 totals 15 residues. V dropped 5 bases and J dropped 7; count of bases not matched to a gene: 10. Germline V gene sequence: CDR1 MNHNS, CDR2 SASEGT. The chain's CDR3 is CASSRDRAKENTQYF. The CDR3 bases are TGTGCCAGCAGTCGGGACAGGGCTAAGGAAAATACGCAGTATTTT.

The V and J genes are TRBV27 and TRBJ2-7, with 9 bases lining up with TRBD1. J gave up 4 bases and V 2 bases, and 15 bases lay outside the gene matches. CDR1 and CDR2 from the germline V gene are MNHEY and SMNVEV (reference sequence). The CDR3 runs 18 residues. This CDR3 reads CASSLRRFRDRARYEQYF. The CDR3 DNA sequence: TGTGCCAGCAGTTTACGCCGTTTCCGGGACAGGGCGAGATACGAGCAGTACTTC.

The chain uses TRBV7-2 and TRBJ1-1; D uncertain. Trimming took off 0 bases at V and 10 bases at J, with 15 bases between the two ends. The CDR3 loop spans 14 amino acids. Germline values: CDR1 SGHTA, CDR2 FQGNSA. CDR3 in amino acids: CASSLARDNGVAFF. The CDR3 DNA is TGTGCCAGCAGCTTAGCGCGGGATAATGGGGTAGCTTTCTTT. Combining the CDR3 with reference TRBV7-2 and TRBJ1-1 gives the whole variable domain GAGVSQSPSNKVTEKGKDVELRCDPISGHTALYWYRQSLGQGLEFLIYFQGNSAPDKSGLPSDRFSAERTGGSVSTLTIQRTQQEDSAVYLCASSLARDNGVAFFGQGTRLTVV.

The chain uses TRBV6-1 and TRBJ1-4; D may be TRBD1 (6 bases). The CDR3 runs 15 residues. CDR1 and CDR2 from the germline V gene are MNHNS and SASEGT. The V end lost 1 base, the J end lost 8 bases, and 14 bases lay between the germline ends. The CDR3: CASSEGAGVVEKLFF. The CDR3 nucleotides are TGTGCCAGCAGTGAAGGTGCAGGGGTAGTGGAAAAACTGTTTTTT.

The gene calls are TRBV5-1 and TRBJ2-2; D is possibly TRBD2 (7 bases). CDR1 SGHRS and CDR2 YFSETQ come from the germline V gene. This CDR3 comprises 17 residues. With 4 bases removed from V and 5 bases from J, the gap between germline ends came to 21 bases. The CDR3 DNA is TGCGCCAGCAGCCCTCGGGGGGCGCAAGCTTTGACCGGGGAGCTGTTTTTT. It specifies CASSPRGAQALTGELFF.

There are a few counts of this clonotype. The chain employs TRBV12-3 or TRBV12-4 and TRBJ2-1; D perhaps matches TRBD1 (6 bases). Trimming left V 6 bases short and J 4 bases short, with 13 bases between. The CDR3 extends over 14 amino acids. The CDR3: CASSPGTPYNEQFF. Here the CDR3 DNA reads TGTGCCAGCAGCCCCGGGACACCTTACAATGAGCAGTTCTTC.

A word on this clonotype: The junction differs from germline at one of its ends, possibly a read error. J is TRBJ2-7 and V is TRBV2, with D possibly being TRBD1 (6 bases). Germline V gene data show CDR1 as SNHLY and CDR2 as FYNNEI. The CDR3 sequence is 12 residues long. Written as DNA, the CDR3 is TGTGCCTGCAGACAGGCTTCCTACGAGCAGTACTTC. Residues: CACRQASYEQYF.

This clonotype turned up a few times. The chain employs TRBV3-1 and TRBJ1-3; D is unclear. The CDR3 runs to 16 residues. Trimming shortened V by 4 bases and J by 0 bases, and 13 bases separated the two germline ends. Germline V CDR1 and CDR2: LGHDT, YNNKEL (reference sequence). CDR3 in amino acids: CASSRASSYSGNTIYF. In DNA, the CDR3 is TGTGCCAGCAGCCGGGCATCCTCTTACTCTGGAAACACCATATATTTT.

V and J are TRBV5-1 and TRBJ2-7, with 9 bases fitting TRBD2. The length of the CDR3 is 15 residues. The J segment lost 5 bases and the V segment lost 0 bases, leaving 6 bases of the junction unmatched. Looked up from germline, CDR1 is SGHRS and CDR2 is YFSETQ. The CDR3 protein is CASSLDLAGSDEQYF. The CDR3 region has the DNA TGCGCCAGCAGCTTGGACCTAGCGGGATCAGACGAGCAGTACTTC.

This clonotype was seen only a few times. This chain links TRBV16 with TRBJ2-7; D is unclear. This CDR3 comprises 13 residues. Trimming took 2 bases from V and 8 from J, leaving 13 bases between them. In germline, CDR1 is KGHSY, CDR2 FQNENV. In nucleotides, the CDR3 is TGTGCCAGCAGCCAAGACATTGATGCCCAGCAGTACTTC. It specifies CASSQDIDAQQYF.

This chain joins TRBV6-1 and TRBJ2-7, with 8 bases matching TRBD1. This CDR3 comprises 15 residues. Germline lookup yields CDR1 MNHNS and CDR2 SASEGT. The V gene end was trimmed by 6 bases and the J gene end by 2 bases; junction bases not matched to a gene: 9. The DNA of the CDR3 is TGTGCCAGCAGCTTTGGACAGGGACGAACCTACGAGCAGTACTTC. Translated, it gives CASSFGQGRTYEQYF.

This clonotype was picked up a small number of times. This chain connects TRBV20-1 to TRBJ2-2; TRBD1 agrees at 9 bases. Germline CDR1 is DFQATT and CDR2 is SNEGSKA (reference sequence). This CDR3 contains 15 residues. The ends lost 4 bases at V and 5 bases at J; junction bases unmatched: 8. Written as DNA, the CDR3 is TGCAGTGCTACGAGGGGACAGGGCTATACCGGGGAGCTGTTTTTT. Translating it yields CSATRGQGYTGELFF.

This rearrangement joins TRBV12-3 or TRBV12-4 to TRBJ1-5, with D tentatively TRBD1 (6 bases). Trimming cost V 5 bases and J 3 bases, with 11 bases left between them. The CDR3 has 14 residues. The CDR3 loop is CASSPGQFNQPQHF. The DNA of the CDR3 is TGTGCCAGCAGTCCCGGACAGTTCAATCAGCCCCAGCATTTT.

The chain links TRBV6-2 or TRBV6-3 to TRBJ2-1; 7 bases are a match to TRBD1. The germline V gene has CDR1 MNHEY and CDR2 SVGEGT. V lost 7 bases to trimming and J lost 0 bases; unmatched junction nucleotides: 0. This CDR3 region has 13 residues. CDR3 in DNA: TGTGCCAGCAACAGGGGCTCCTACAATGAGCAGTTCTTC. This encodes CASNRGSYNEQFF.

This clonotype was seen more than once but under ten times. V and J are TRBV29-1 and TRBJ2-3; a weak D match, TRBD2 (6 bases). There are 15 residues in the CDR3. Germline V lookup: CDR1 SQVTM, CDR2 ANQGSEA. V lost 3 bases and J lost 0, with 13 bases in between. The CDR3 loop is CSVDGSGSSTDTQYF. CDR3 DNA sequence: TGCAGCGTTGATGGTAGCGGTTCCAGCACAGATACGCAGTATTTT.

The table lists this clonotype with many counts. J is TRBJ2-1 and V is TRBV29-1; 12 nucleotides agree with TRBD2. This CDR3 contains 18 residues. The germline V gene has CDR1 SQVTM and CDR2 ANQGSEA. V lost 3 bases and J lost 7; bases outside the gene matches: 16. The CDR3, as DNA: TGCAGCGTTGAGTGGCTAGCGGGAGGGCCTGAAGTCGTGAATGAGCAGTTCTTC. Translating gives CSVEWLAGGPEVVNEQFF.